The 14 T cell receptor beta chains in this list originate from one sample, sequenced in a study of blood T cell repertoires in COVID-19. Profiled with immunoSEQ multiplex PCR; TCRdb holds only in-frame clones, not every one. Of about 130,000 clones listed, about 85% were seen once; the top ten hold around 3%. Source material: peripheral blood. The receptors originated from an elderly woman with COVID-19, enrolled during active disease.

This chain links TRBV25-1 with TRBJ1-2; 9 bases map to TRBD1. Unmatched junction bases numbered 7, after V lost 5 bases and J lost 3 bases. CDR3 length equals 15 residues. Per the germline V gene, CDR1 is MGHDK and CDR2 is SYGVNS. In nucleotides, the CDR3 is TGTGCCAGCAGTCCTCCGGGACAGGGTTACTATGGCTACACCTTC. It is translated as CASSPPGQGYYGYTF.

The chain joins TRBV20-1 to TRBJ2-7; D might be TRBD1 (6 bases). The V gene's germline CDR1 is DFQATT and CDR2 SNEGSKA (reference sequence). Deletions cut 6 bases from V and 5 bases from J, with 11 bases between. The length of the CDR3 is 11 residues. The CDR3 protein is CSARDNNEQYF. The CDR3 coding sequence is TGCAGTGCACGGGACAACAACGAGCAGTACTTC.

The chain has TRBV2 and TRBJ2-1, with D perhaps TRBD2 (6 bases). Germline values: CDR1 SNHLY, CDR2 FYNNEI. V lost 3 bases to trimming and J lost 3 bases, with 12 bases between them. The CDR3 is 15 residues long. For the CDR3, the DNA is TGTGCCAGCAGTGACGGTCGGGACTTCTACAATGAGCAGTTCTTC. This translates into CASSDGRDFYNEQFF.

Only a few counts were recorded for this clone. The chain carries TRBV11-2 and TRBJ2-1, with 7 bases identical to TRBD2. The length of the CDR3 is 16 residues. Trimming cost V 2 bases and J 7 bases; bases outside gene matches: 11. CDR1 and CDR2 from the germline V gene are SGHAT and FQNNGV. The CDR3 is CASSLLGSGLFNEQFF. The CDR3 DNA reads TGTGCCAGCAGCTTACTCGGTAGCGGGTTATTTAATGAGCAGTTCTTC.

The chain links TRBV5-1 to TRBJ2-7; D may be TRBD2 (6 bases). This CDR3 has 14 residues. V was pared by 4 bases and J by 0 bases, with 11 bases between. CDR1 and CDR2 from the germline V gene are SGHRS and YFSETQ. The chain's CDR3 is CASSPGRISYEQYF. The CDR3, as DNA: TGCGCCAGCAGCCCAGGGAGGATCTCCTACGAGCAGTACTTC.

J is TRBJ2-2 and V is TRBV9; TRBD1 matches 8 bases. The CDR3 consists of 15 residues. Germline V lookup: CDR1 SGDLS, CDR2 YYNGEE. The V segment lost 0 bases and the J segment 5 bases; nucleotides outside the gene matches: 3. The CDR3 region is CASSVAGTGTGELFF. The CDR3, as DNA: TGTGCCAGCAGCGTAGCAGGGACAGGTACCGGGGAGCTGTTTTTT. Looking up the rest from reference TRBV9 and TRBJ2-2 gives the full variable domain: DSGVTQTPKHLITATGQRVTLRCSPRSGDLSVYWYQQSLDQGLQFLIQYYNGEERAKGNILERFSAQQFPDLHSELNLSSLELGDSALYFCASSVAGTGTGELFFGEGSRLTVL.

This chain joins TRBV9 and TRBJ1-2, with 10 bases matching TRBD1. V was pared by 4 bases and J by 6 bases, with 6 bases of the junction left unmatched. CDR1 SGDLS and CDR2 YYNGEE come from the germline V gene. The CDR3 spans 14 residues. The CDR3 DNA reads as TGTGCCAGCAGCTTCTTGACAGGGGGCGATGGCTACACCTTC. It codes for CASSFLTGGDGYTF.

This rearrangement joins TRBV6-1 to TRBJ2-7; 7 nucleotides match TRBD1. With 4 bases clipped from V and 2 bases from J, the junction kept 8 bases outside the gene matches. There are 15 residues in the CDR3. Germline V gene sequence: CDR1 MNHNS, CDR2 SASEGT. The CDR3 bases are TGTGCCAGCAGTGTCGAGACAGGGAGTCCCTACGAGCAGTACTTC. Amino acids: CASSVETGSPYEQYF.

The chain carries TRBV20-1 and TRBJ2-7; TRBD2 agrees at 8 bases. After removal of 3 bases from V and 7 bases from J, the junction contained 17 bases not matched to a gene. The CDR3 totals 16 residues. The germline CDR1 and CDR2 sequences are DFQATT and SNEGSKA (reference sequence). The CDR3, as DNA: TGCAGTGCTAGTGGTAACGGGAGGGCCTTGAGGAGGGAGCAGTACTTC. Translating gives CSASGNGRALRREQYF.

The J gene is TRBJ1-1, the V gene TRBV3-1 (or the pseudogene TRBV3-2), with D perhaps matching TRBD1 (6 bases). V was shortened by 0 bases and J by 1 base, with 6 bases between the two germline ends. Germline V gene lookup returns CDR1 LGHDT and CDR2 YNNKEL (reference sequence). This CDR3 comprises 14 residues. In nucleotides, the CDR3 is TGTGCCAGCAGCCAAGAAGGGGGGAACACTGAAGCTTTCTTT. The encoded protein is CASSQEGGNTEAFF.

The V call is TRBV4-3, the J call TRBJ2-1; 12 bases are shared with TRBD2. The trim removed 8 bases at V and 4 bases at J, leaving 6 bases unmatched. CDR3 length: 15 residues. Looked up from germline, CDR1 is LGHNA and CDR2 is YSLEER. CDR3 DNA: TGCGCCAGCGGAAGGACTAGCGGGGTGTACAATGAGCAGTTCTTC. It specifies CASGRTSGVYNEQFF.

Only one count was recorded for this clone. CDR3 loop: CATSDPRGFGETQYF. The CDR3 nucleotides read TGTGCCACCAGTGACCCGAGAGGGTTCGGAGAGACCCAGTACTTC. The chain is built from TRBV24-1 and TRBJ2-5, with TRBD2 as a possible D gene (5 bases). The CDR3 has 15 amino acids. Germline lookup yields CDR1 KGHDR and CDR2 SFDVKD. With 4 bases removed from V and 4 bases from J, the gap between germline ends came to 15 bases.

The rearrangement joins TRBV7-9 to TRBJ2-3; D uncertain. Germline CDR1 SEHNR, CDR2 FQNEAQ (reference sequence). With 6 bases removed from V and 6 bases from J, the gap between germline ends came to 31 bases. This CDR3 has 19 amino acids. The CDR3 is CASRRRADTRIKDRDTQYF. The CDR3 DNA sequence: TGTGCCAGCAGACGACGCGCCGACACCCGAATAAAAGATAGGGATACGCAGTATTTT.

Points on this clone: Other nucleotide sequences from this sample produce the same CDR3. The V and J genes are TRBV28 and TRBJ1-2, with TRBD1 matching over 7 bases. The CDR3 sequence is 13 residues long. Germline V gene data show CDR1 as MDHEN and CDR2 as SYDVKM. V trimming: 3 bases; J trimming: 8 bases; junction bases outside the gene matches: 6. The CDR3 coding sequence is TGTGCCAGCAGTTTGGTACAGGGGCTAGGCTACACCTTC. This codes for CASSLVQGLGYTF.